This T cell receptor beta chain was identified during a study of CD8+CD57+ T cells in acquired aplastic anemia. Overall study: Sorted cells (CD4+ and CD8+) yielded DNA amounts that averaged about 3.4 ug. CD4+ cell libraries from healthy donors averaged roughly 10 million reads.

Genomic DNA, the template, was used for profiling of the TCR beta VDJ and CDR3. MiXCR, applied by TCRdb to the reads, yields one record per CDR3 protein. The sample holds about 210,000 distinct CDR3 sequences; roughly 55% are singletons and the top ten take over 25%. Germline assignment: CDR1 SGDLS and CDR2 YYNGEE. The CDR3 covers 13 residues. The V and J ends lost 0 bases and 11 bases respectively, with 13 bases between them. Whole-study results and caveats: Patients shared under 30 CD8+ CDR3 sequences with controls. CD8+ Simpson's diversity showed no significant patient-control difference.

Details on this clonotype: What it binds is unknown.

Sequences were obtained from sorted CD4+, CD8+, or CD8+CD57+ T cells (not recorded which) from PBMCs. This clonotype was obtained from a human donor in good health. This chain joins TRBV9 and TRBJ2-3; D is unclear. CDR3 bases: TGTGCCAGCAGCGTAGAATACCCTAATGAGCAGTATTTT. Amino acids: CASSVEYPNEQYF.